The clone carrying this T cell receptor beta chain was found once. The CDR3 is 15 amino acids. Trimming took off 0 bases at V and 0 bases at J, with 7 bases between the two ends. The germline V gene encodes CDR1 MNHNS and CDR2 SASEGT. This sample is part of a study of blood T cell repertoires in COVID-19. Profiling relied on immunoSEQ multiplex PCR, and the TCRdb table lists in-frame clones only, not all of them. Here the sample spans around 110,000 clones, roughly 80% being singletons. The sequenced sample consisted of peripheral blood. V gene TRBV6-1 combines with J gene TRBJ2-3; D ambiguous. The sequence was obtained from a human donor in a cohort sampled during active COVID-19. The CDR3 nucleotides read TGTGCCAGCAGTGAAGCCTCCGGGAGCACAGATACGCAGTATTTT. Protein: CASSEASGSTDTQYF.